At least ten counts were recorded for the clone carrying this T cell receptor (beta chain). CDR1 MNHEY and CDR2 SMNVEV come from the germline V gene (reference sequence). V lost 4 bases to trimming and J lost 1 base; unmatched junction nucleotides: 5. The CDR3 spans 16 residues. This sample's time point: newly diagnosed GD, antithyroid drugs for less than 3 months. Scientists built the TCR library using RNA that was extracted from PBMCs. The source of the patients was an endocrinology department in Xi'an, China. Investigators prepared the TCR beta libraries by applying iRepertoire HTBI primers and Arm-PCR of CDR3 regions. TCRdb analysed the multiplex PCR reads with MiXCR anew, one entry per CDR3 protein. The sample lists a few hundred thousand distinct CDR3 sequences, approximately 13% occurring once. This entry comes from a study of regulatory T cells in long-lasting Graves disease. Study-wide context: Graves' patients, diagnosed recently, had received antithyroid drugs under 3 months.

The same sample was also studied in work on T cells in Graves' hyperthyroidism and ophthalmopathy. From that study: Diagnoses used clinical symptoms, serum thyroxine and TRAb, thyroid ultrasound and orbital computed tomography. Median prediction lead before ophthalmopathy onset was about 6.7 months with the model.

The sample consisted of peripheral blood mononuclear cells (PBMCs), taken at new diagnosis, from a patient treated with antithyroid drugs. The rearrangement joins TRBV27 to TRBJ2-1, with 9 bases aligning to TRBD1. This TCR was sampled from a man younger than 45 with Graves disease. The CDR3 reads CASSSRTGASYNEQFF. The CDR3 DNA follows: TGTGCCAGCAGTTCCCGGACAGGGGCGTCCTACAATGAGCAGTTCTTC.